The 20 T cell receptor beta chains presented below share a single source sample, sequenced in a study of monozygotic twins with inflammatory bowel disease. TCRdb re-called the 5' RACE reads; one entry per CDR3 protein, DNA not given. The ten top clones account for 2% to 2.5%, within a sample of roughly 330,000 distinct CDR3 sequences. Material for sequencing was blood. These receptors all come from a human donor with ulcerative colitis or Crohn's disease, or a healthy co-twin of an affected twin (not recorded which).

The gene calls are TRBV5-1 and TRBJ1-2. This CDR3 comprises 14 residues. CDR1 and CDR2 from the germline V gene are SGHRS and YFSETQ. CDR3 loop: CASSLDSALEGYTF. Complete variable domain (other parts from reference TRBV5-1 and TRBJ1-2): KAGVTQTPRYLIKTRGQQVTLSCSPISGHRSVSWYQQTPGQGLQFLFEYFSETQRNKGNFPGRFSGRQFSNSRSEMNVSTLELGDSALYLCASSLDSALEGYTFGSGTRLTVV.

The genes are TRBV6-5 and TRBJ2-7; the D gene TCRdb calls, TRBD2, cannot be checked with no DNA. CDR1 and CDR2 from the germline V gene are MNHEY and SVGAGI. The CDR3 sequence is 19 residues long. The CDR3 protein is CASSYSTKASGASVYEQYF.

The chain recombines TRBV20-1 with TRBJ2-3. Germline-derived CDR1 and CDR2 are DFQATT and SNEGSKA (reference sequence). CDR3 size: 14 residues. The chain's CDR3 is CSARDRDFQYTQYF.

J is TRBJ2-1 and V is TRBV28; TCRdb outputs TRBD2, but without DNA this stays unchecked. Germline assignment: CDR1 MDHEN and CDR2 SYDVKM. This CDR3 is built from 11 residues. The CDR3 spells CASSHPPGQFF.

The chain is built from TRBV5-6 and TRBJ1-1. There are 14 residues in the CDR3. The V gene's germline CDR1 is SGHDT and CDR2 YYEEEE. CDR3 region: CASSLSDMNTEAFF.

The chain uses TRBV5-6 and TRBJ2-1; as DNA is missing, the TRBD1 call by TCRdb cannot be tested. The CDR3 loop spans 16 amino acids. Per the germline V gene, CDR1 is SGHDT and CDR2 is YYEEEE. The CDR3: CASSLAGKVPNNEQFF.

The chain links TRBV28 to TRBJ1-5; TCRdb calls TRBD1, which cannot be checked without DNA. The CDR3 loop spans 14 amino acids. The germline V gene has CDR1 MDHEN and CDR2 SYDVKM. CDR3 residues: CAVREPPVNQPQHF.

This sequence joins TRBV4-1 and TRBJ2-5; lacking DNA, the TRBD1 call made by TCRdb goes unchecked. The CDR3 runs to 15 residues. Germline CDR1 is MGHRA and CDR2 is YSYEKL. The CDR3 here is CASSLNTQGGETQYF.

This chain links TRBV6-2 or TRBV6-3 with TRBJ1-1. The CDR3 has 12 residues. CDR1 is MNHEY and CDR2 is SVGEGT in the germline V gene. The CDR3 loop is CASSYLSTEAFF.

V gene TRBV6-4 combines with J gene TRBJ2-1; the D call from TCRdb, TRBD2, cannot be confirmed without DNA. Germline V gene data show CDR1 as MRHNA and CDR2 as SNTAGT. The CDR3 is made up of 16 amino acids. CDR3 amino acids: CASSDRSGGDYSEQFF.

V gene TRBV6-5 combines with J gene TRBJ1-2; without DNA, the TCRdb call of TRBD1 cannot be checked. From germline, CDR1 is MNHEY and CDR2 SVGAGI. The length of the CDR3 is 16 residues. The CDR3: CASSSYRDSSLHGYTF.

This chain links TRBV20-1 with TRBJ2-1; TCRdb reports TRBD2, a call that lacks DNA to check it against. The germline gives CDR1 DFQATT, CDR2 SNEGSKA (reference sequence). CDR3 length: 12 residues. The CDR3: CSERGGYNEQFF.

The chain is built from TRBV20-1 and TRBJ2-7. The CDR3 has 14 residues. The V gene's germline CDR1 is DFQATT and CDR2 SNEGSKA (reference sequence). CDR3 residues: CSAPFWGNEHEQYF.

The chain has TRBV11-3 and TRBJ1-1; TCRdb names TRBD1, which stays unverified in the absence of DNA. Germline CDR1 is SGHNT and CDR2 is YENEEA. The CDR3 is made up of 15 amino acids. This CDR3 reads CASSPGTGFGTEAFF. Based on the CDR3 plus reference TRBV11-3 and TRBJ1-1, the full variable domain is EAGVVQSPRYKIIEKKQPVAFWCNPISGHNTLYWYLQNLGQGPELLIRYENEEAVDDSQLPKDRFSAERLKGVDSTLKIQPAELGDSAVYLCASSPGTGFGTEAFFGQGTRLTVV.

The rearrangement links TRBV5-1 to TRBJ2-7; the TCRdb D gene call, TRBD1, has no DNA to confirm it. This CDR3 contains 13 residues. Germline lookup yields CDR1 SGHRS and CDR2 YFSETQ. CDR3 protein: CASNPGQSVEQYF.

The CDR3 spells CASTQTGASYQPQHF. This chain uses TRBV28 with TRBJ1-5; as DNA is missing, the TRBD1 call by TCRdb cannot be tested. Germline V gene sequence: CDR1 MDHEN, CDR2 SYDVKM. This CDR3 comprises 15 residues. Using reference TRBV28 and TRBJ1-5 for the parts outside the CDR3, the full variable domain is DVKVTQSSRYLVKRTGEKVFLECVQDMDHENMFWYRQDPGLGLRLIYFSYDVKMKEKGDIPEGYSVSREKKERFSLILESASTNQTSMYLCASTQTGASYQPQHFGDGTRLSIL.

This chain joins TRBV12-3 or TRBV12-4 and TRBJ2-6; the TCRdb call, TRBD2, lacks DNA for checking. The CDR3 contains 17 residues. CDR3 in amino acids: CASSLGTSGSGADVLTF.

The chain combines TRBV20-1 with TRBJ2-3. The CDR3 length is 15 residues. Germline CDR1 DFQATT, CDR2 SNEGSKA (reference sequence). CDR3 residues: CSARDPRASTDTQYF.

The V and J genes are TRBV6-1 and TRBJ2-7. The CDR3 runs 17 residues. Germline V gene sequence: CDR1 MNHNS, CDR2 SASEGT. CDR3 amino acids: CASSTSYSTAWFHEQYF.

CDR3 loop: CASSLETWDGYQPQHF. The rearrangement links TRBV12-3 or TRBV12-4 to TRBJ1-5; TCRdb reports TRBD1, a call that lacks DNA to check it against. This CDR3 has 16 residues.